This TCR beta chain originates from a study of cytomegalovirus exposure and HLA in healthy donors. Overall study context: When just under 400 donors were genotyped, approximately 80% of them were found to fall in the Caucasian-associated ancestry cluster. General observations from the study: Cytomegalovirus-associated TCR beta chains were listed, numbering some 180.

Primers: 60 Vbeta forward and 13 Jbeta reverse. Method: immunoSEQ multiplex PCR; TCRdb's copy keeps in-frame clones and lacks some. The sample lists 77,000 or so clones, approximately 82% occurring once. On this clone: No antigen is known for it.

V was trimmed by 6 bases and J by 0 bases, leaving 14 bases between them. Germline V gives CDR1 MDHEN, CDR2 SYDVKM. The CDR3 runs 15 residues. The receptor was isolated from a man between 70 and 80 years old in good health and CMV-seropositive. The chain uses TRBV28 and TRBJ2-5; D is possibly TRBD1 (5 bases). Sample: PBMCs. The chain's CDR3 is CASRPPPGNQETQYF. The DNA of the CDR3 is TGTGCCAGCAGACCGCCTCCAGGGAACCAAGAGACCCAGTACTTC.